Here is one T cell receptor beta chain with its context. This clonotype showed up just a few times. The specificity of this receptor is unknown. Per-base qualities were not stored, and no clone one base away is much larger. The germline V gene (reference sequence) specifies SEHNR as CDR1 and FQNEAQ as CDR2. The CDR3 numbers 16 residues from cysteine through phenylalanine. The DNA shown is the 48-base CDR3, in frame from base 1. V is trimmed back by 4 bases and J by 6 bases, and the junction contains 9 bases that no gene match accounts for. This sample was included in a study of blood T cells in healthy people across ages (dated by TCRdb to between 2015 and 2017). For the study in its entirety: Template switching captured roughly one uniquely barcoded TCR beta cDNA molecule per two T cells in model experiments. To avoid experimental bias, donors of different ages were spread randomly across the sequencing lanes. The donors were split into four age groups: young (average about 16 years), middle-aged (roughly 42), aged (approximately 60) and long-lived (82). For two donors (one aged 18 to 29 and one aged 80 or older), the study analyzed two additional independent replicas of 1 million unique cDNA reads from the same blood draw. Age-related changes in TCR beta repertoire diversity were measured in the study by deep sequencing normalized with unique cDNA molecular identifiers. Overall results and qualifications from the work: Because donor CMV infection status was unknown, age-related changes in expanded clonotypes were potentially confounded. As age increased, observed TCR beta diversity per million T cells dropped in a roughly linear way, and a significant reduction was already evident by age 40. Conclusive comparison of naive and antigen-experienced compartments was prevented by the profiling of bulk unsorted PBMCs. Estimates of total diversity based on one million sequenced T cells were regarded as lower bounds and as underestimates. The long-lived group showed more naive CD4+ T cells, fewer expanded clones and increased TCR diversity than the aged group, suggesting age selection. A strong correlation was found between observed TCR beta diversity and the percentage of naive T cells measured by flow cytometry.

The receptor library was made with 5' RACE. The instrument given in TCRdb is Illumina HiSeq 2500. A second 7 to 11 cycle PCR used a sample-barcoded 5' primer and a J-beta primer mix. A unique molecular identifier was introduced onto each TCR beta cDNA molecule by a template-switch 5' adaptor carrying 12 random nucleotides. At least 3 million CDR3-containing paired-end reads were obtained from each sample. First-strand cDNA synthesis was performed from all RNA using the Mint cDNA synthesis kit, with priming by a TRBC-specific oligonucleotide. Following uracil-DNA glycosylase treatment, a first 18-cycle PCR with universal primers M1SS and BC2_uni_R was performed on all cDNA. For the original study's pipeline: For normalization, 1 million high-quality reads were randomly selected from each sample, with every read carrying a distinct molecular identifier. Reads with shared molecular identifiers were discarded instead of being binned into consensus sequences. MiTCR, run with a Q25 quality threshold and the strictest error-elimination algorithm, handled CDR3 identification, clonotype clustering and error correction. A nonparametric unseen species model with Euler transformation was used to estimate a lower bound on total TCR beta diversity. TCRdb took the public reads, trimmed them with fastp at Q25, ran MiXCR for clone calling and kept in-frame beta chains. Here each entry gathers all rows of one CDR3 protein and keeps the most common genes and DNA. The V and J calls here are based on TCRdb, not the publication. A total of 650,000 or so distinct CDR3 sequences appear in this sample, around 50% of them only once. Approximately 12% of the sample comes from the top ten.

Donors were 30 to 45 systemically healthy Caucasian individuals from Russia aged about 6 to 100 years. About 10 milliliters of peripheral blood were collected from each donor into EDTA-treated Vacutainer tubes. Ficoll-Paque density-gradient centrifugation was used to isolate PBMCs, with at least 6.5 million per sample. Trizol reagent was used to extract total RNA from PBMCs, with at least 5.5 micrograms per sample. The percentages of naive CD45RAhigh/CD27high T cells were determined by flow cytometry on a PBMC aliquot from every donor. The clonotype originates from a woman older than 75 in good health. Recombination joined TRBV7-9 with TRBJ2-1, with 10 central nucleotides matching TRBD2. The sequencing sample was made of blood. This receptor has the CDR3 CASSSQAGGPGNEQFF. The DNA is TGTGCCAGCAGCTCGCAAGCGGGAGGGCCGGGCAATGAGCAGTTCTTC.